Sequencing of this T cell receptor (beta chain) was carried out in a study of blood T cell repertoires in COVID-19. About the study: Collection of acute and convalescent COVID-19 samples took place in the United States, Italy and Spain.

The CDR3 totals 14 residues. V was clipped by 1 base and J by 4 bases, with 11 bases between them. Per germline, CDR1 MGHRA and CDR2 YSYEKL. Some clones are missing from TCRdb's copy, which holds only in-frame ones; the method was immunoSEQ multiplex PCR. The table includes 140,000 to 150,000 clones, 75% to 90% detected once. This clonotype originated in a man in his sixties or seventies who had recovered from COVID-19. V is TRBV4-1 and J is TRBJ2-7; D is uncertain. The sequencing input was peripheral blood. The chain's CDR3 is CASSQVGSGYEQYF. The CDR3 region has the DNA TGCGCCAGCAGCCAAGTCGGTTCCGGGTACGAGCAGTACTTC.